This TCR beta chain was documented in a study of early T cells in non-severe SARS-CoV-2 infection. The wider study: The authors sequenced bulk RNA from unsorted whole blood, leaving chains unpaired.

This clonotype appeared many times. What it recognizes is unknown. The study, taken as a whole, reports: VDJdb-based matching was biased toward anti-spike CD8 responses and missed private and CD4 specificities.

In germline, CDR1 is MDHEN, CDR2 SYDVKM. V lost 2 bases and J 0 bases, leaving 5 bases between the germline ends. This CDR3 contains 15 residues. The protocol attached unique molecular identifiers to individual cDNA molecules. TCRdb reprocessed the 5' RACE reads via MiXCR and lists one record per CDR3 protein. The repertoire includes about 36,000 distinct CDR3 sequences, just under 4% of them detected once, and 10% sits in the top ten. This TCR derives from an adult who was a healthcare worker with PCR-confirmed SARS-CoV-2 infection or an uninfected control (not recorded which). V and J are TRBV28 and TRBJ2-6, with D maybe TRBD1 (5 bases). The sample comprised whole blood. The CDR3 sequence: CASSLGASGANVLTF. The CDR3 DNA reads TGTGCCAGCAGTTTAGGGGCCTCTGGGGCCAACGTCCTGACTTTC. Together with reference TRBV28 and TRBJ2-6, the CDR3 gives the full variable domain: DVKVTQSSRYLVKRTGEKVFLECVQDMDHENMFWYRQDPGLGLRLIYFSYDVKMKEKGDIPEGYSVSREKKERFSLILESASTNQTSMYLCASSLGASGANVLTFGAGSRLTVL.